These 29 T cell receptor beta chains were sequenced from one sample in a study of shared clonotypes between healthy human individuals. TCRdb's copy holds only in-frame clones and misses some; the assay was immunoSEQ multiplex PCR. The sample has fewer than 2.5 million clones; approximately 93% are singletons. Sequencing was done on a sample of naive CD4+ T cells from PBMCs. This sample's subset: CD45RA+ positively selected. These receptors all stem from a man between 18 and 29 years old in good health. Some clones in this sample may be carry-over from other donors' samples.

The chain employs TRBV29-1 and TRBJ2-3; D uncertain. The CDR3 covers 13 residues. Germline V lookup: CDR1 SQVTM, CDR2 ANQGSEA. V was pared by 5 bases and J by 9 bases, with 18 bases between. This chain's CDR3 is CSVPLGPVDTQYF. CDR3 DNA: TGCAGCGTTCCATTGGGCCCGGTCGACACGCAGTATTTT.

The chain links TRBV9 to TRBJ2-3, with 8 bases lining up with TRBD2. Germline V gene sequence: CDR1 SGDLS, CDR2 YYNGEE. There are 16 residues in the CDR3. V trimming: 4 bases; J trimming: 5 bases; junction bases outside the gene matches: 12. DNA of the CDR3: TGTGCCAGCAGCCTGCGAAGCGGGAGAGGTGAAGATACGCAGTATTTT. Encoded protein: CASSLRSGRGEDTQYF.

The V and J genes are TRBV11-3 and TRBJ2-5; D gene ambiguous. Trimming cost V 5 bases and J 5 bases, with 15 bases left between them. The CDR3 contains 14 residues. Looked up from germline, CDR1 is SGHNT and CDR2 is YENEEA. The CDR3 DNA reads as TGTGCCAGCAGCCCCCGTGACAAGAAGGAGACCCAGTACTTC. It codes for CASSPRDKKETQYF.

On this clone itself: Other DNA sequences of this sample code for an identical CDR3. The CDR3 region is CASSLEGTGRVFF. In DNA, the CDR3 is TGTGCCAGCAGCTTGGAGGGGACTGGCCGTGTATTCTTC. V and J are TRBV5-4 and TRBJ2-1; D perhaps matches TRBD2 (6 bases). Trimming shortened V by 0 bases and J by 16 bases, and 17 bases separated the two germline ends. This CDR3 comprises 13 residues. The germline CDR1 and CDR2 sequences are SGHNT and YYREEE (reference sequence).

The chain uses TRBV28 and TRBJ2-1, with a weak D call TRBD1 (6 bases). The CDR3 runs 13 residues. V lost 6 bases, J lost 6 bases, and 12 bases lay in between. Germline V gene sequence: CDR1 MDHEN, CDR2 SYDVKM. CDR3 residues: CASRLQGSNEQFF. CDR3 bases: TGTGCCAGCAGGCTACAGGGTTCCAATGAGCAGTTCTTC.

The chain employs TRBV5-5 and TRBJ2-7; 9 bases align to TRBD1. Losses at the gene ends were 4 bases for V and 7 bases for J; bases not matched to a gene: 12. CDR1 is SGHKS, CDR2 YYEKEE, per germline (reference sequence). This CDR3 region has 15 residues. CDR3 region: CASSRDRVWGSEQYF. CDR3 DNA: TGTGCCAGCAGCCGGGACAGGGTTTGGGGTTCTGAGCAGTACTTC. The full variable domain, rest sourced from reference TRBV5-5 and TRBJ2-7, is DAGVTQSPTHLIKTRGQQVTLRCSPISGHKSVSWYQQVLGQGPQFIFQYYEKEERGRGNFPDRFSARQFPNYSSELNVNALLLGDSALYLCASSRDRVWGSEQYFGPGTRLTVT.

The J gene is TRBJ2-3, the V gene TRBV5-1; no firm D call. Germline values: CDR1 SGHRS, CDR2 YFSETQ. The V gene lost 1 base and the J gene lost 1 base, with 13 bases spanning the gap. The CDR3 consists of 16 residues. The CDR3: CASSLYPQVRTDTQYF. In DNA form, the CDR3 reads TGCGCCAGCAGCTTGTACCCTCAGGTGCGCACAGATACGCAGTATTTT.

As to this clone: Other DNA sequences within the sample encode an identical CDR3. For the CDR3, the DNA is TGTGCCAGCAGCGGGGGAGCGTCCTATAATTCACCCCTCCACTTT. Its protein is CASSGGASYNSPLHF. The chain is built from TRBV28 and TRBJ1-6, with D perhaps TRBD1 (5 bases). Germline V gene sequence: CDR1 MDHEN, CDR2 SYDVKM. The CDR3 sequence is 15 residues long. V dropped 6 bases and J dropped 1 base, with 10 bases sitting between them.

The chain joins TRBV28 to TRBJ2-1, with TRBD2 identical over 14 bases. Trimming at V came to 5 bases and at J to 9 bases, leaving 9 bases not matched to a gene. CDR3 length: 16 residues. The V gene's germline CDR1 is MDHEN and CDR2 SYDVKM. CDR3 sequence (DNA): TGTGCCAGCAGTCACGGACTAGCGGGAGGAGGGGGTGAGCAGTTCTTC. Amino acids: CASSHGLAGGGGEQFF.

The chain recombines TRBV5-4 with TRBJ2-4, with a tentative D call TRBD1 (6 bases). Germline CDR1 is SGHNT and CDR2 is YYREEE (reference sequence). The CDR3 extends over 13 amino acids. V was trimmed by 3 bases and J by 7 bases, leaving 11 bases between them. The CDR3 region has the DNA TGTGCCAGCAGCTCGACAGGTACGAACATTCAGTACTTC. Translated: CASSSTGTNIQYF.

For this clone: Other nucleotide sequences from this sample produce the same CDR3. The chain is built from TRBV5-1 and TRBJ2-1, with TRBD2 identical over 7 bases. Trimming cost V 0 bases and J 8 bases; bases outside gene matches: 5. CDR1 is SGHRS, CDR2 YFSETQ, per germline. There are 14 residues in the CDR3. The CDR3 DNA is TGCGCCAGCAGCTTGGGGCTACGGGGGGATGAGCAGTTCTTC. Translation: CASSLGLRGDEQFF.

The rearrangement uses TRBV18 and TRBJ2-7; unclear D gene. Between the trimmed V and J ends, which lost 1 base and 2 bases, there was a span of 18 bases. CDR1 and CDR2 (germline): KGHSH, LQKENI. The CDR3 consists of 17 residues. CDR3 sequence: CASSPQGPTSSAYEQYF. In DNA form, the CDR3 reads TGTGCCAGCTCACCACAAGGCCCCACATCATCCGCCTACGAGCAGTACTTC.

The V call is TRBV7-8, the J call TRBJ2-1; 8 bases are a match to TRBD1. The junction had 14 bases not matched to a gene; V was cut back by 2 bases and J by 8 bases. The CDR3 has 17 residues. Germline V lookup: CDR1 SGHVS, CDR2 FQNEAQ. The CDR3 loop reads CASSLSAAGGVIYEQFF. The DNA for the CDR3 is TGTGCCAGCAGCTTAAGCGCAGCAGGGGGCGTTATCTATGAGCAGTTCTTC.

The chain recombines TRBV14 with TRBJ2-7; 9 bases are a match to TRBD2. The germline V gene has CDR1 SGHDN and CDR2 FVKESK. The V gene end was trimmed by 4 bases and the J gene end by 0 bases; junction bases not matched to a gene: 4. The CDR3 consists of 15 residues. CDR3 sequence: CASSRTSESSYEQYF. CDR3 coding DNA: TGTGCCAGCAGCCGGACTAGCGAAAGCTCCTACGAGCAGTACTTC.

The V gene is TRBV6-5, the J gene TRBJ2-5; D possibly uses TRBD1 or TRBD2 (5 bases each). The J call is in doubt because the DNA end fits TRBJ2-7 better. The germline gives CDR1 MNHEY, CDR2 SVGAGI. The CDR3 length is 13 residues. DNA of the CDR3: TGTGCCAGCAGTTCGCCAGGGAGCTACGAGCAGTACTTC. Translating it yields CASSSPGSYEQYF.

This clone has only a few counts. The V and J genes are TRBV18 and TRBJ1-5; 9 bases fit TRBD1. Per the germline V gene, CDR1 is KGHSH and CDR2 is LQKENI. The J segment lost 6 bases and the V segment lost 6 bases, leaving 6 bases of the junction unmatched. The CDR3 consists of 14 residues. For the CDR3, the DNA is TGTGCCAGCTCCCTACAGGGGGCTATTCAGCCCCAGCATTTT. Translating it yields CASSLQGAIQPQHF.

Details on this clone: Other DNA sequences within the sample encode an identical CDR3. This chain links TRBV19 with TRBJ2-5; the D gene is possibly TRBD2 (5 bases). The CDR3 totals 12 residues. In germline, CDR1 is LNHDA, CDR2 SQIVND (reference sequence). Trimming left V 6 bases short and J 5 bases short, with 10 bases between. The CDR3 sequence: CASSGVGETQYF. In DNA form, the CDR3 reads TGTGCCAGTAGCGGGGTTGGGGAGACCCAGTACTTC.

This sequence joins TRBV6-1 and TRBJ2-5, with 9 bases lining up with TRBD2. Germline lookup yields CDR1 MNHNS and CDR2 SASEGT. Unmatched junction bases numbered 4, after V lost 0 bases and J lost 2 bases. This CDR3 is built from 16 residues. In nucleotides, the CDR3 is TGTGCCAGCAGTGAAGCTCTGGCGGGGGGGCAAGAGACCCAGTACTTC. This encodes CASSEALAGGQETQYF.

This chain joins TRBV18 and TRBJ2-1, with 14 bases matching TRBD2. The V and J ends lost 3 bases and 12 bases, in that order; junction bases with no gene match: 7. Germline V gene data show CDR1 as KGHSH and CDR2 as LQKENI. CDR3 length equals 15 residues. In DNA form, the CDR3 reads TGTGCCAGCTCACCGGGACTAGCGGGAGATGTGGTGCAGTTCTTC. Protein sequence: CASSPGLAGDVVQFF.

V usage is TRBV6-5 and J usage is TRBJ2-5; D gene ambiguous. In germline, CDR1 is MNHEY, CDR2 SVGAGI. V shed 7 bases and J shed 2 bases, with 14 bases lying between them. The CDR3 is 14 residues long. The CDR3, as DNA: TGTGCCAGCACCCCTCGGGCTTCTCAAGAGACCCAGTACTTC. Translated: CASTPRASQETQYF.

This rearrangement joins TRBV2 to TRBJ1-2, with D perhaps TRBD1 (5 bases). Trimming left V 2 bases short and J 0 bases short, with 10 bases between. The germline gives CDR1 SNHLY, CDR2 FYNNEI. This CDR3 is 15 amino acids long. The CDR3 sequence is CASSESPTANYGYTF. The CDR3 nucleotides are TGTGCCAGCAGTGAATCACCGACAGCTAACTATGGCTACACCTTC.

This chain joins TRBV6-1 and TRBJ1-5, with no clear D. The CDR3 runs to 13 residues. V was cut by 1 base and J by 7 bases, with 8 bases left in between. Germline CDR1 is MNHNS and CDR2 is SASEGT. The CDR3 DNA sequence: TGTGCCAGCAGTGAAGGTGCTTGGCAGCCCCAGCATTTT. Protein sequence: CASSEGAWQPQHF.

For this clone: The same CDR3 arises from other DNA sequences in this sample as well. The chain joins TRBV11-2 to TRBJ2-5; possible D gene TRBD1, 6 bases. V lost 0 bases and J 2 bases, leaving 10 bases between the germline ends. The CDR3 spans 15 residues. Germline CDR1 and CDR2: SGHAT and FQNNGV. The CDR3 DNA is TGTGCCAGCAGCTTAGATGGCCAGGGGCAAGAGACCCAGTACTTC. The encoded protein is CASSLDGQGQETQYF.

The rearrangement joins TRBV6-5 to TRBJ2-2, with 12 bases fitting TRBD2. Trimming took 5 bases from V and 6 from J; bases not matched to a gene: 4. Germline CDR1 reads MNHEY; CDR2 reads SVGAGI. The length of the CDR3 is 15 residues. The DNA for the CDR3 is TGTGCCAGCAGTAAAGGGACTAGCGGGCCCGGGGAGCTGTTTTTT. Encoded protein: CASSKGTSGPGELFF.

The chain carries TRBV11-2 and TRBJ2-5; D is possibly TRBD1 (5 bases). Trimming left V 0 bases short and J 0 bases short, with 8 bases between. Germline V gene sequence: CDR1 SGHAT, CDR2 FQNNGV. The CDR3 extends over 15 amino acids. This CDR3 reads CASSLEDRYQETQYF. CDR3 nucleotides: TGTGCCAGCAGCTTAGAAGACAGATACCAAGAGACCCAGTACTTC.

This chain joins TRBV18 and TRBJ2-2; TRBD1 agrees at 10 bases. Germline CDR1 is KGHSH and CDR2 is LQKENI. The CDR3 runs to 19 residues. The V and J ends lost 3 bases and 5 bases, in that order; junction bases with no gene match: 15. This CDR3 reads CASSPLTLTTGGGTGELFF. CDR3 coding DNA: TGTGCCAGCTCACCCCTAACCCTTACGACAGGGGGCGGAACCGGGGAGCTGTTTTTT.

The chain recombines TRBV14 with TRBJ2-1, with D tentatively TRBD2 (6 bases). This CDR3 is 16 amino acids long. V gave up 1 base and J gave up 4 bases, with 14 bases separating them. Germline V gene lookup returns CDR1 SGHDN and CDR2 FVKESK. The CDR3 spells CASSQGILAAYNEQFF. The CDR3 bases are TGTGCCAGCAGCCAAGGGATCTTAGCGGCATACAATGAGCAGTTCTTC.

This chain uses TRBV11-2 with TRBJ2-4, with 9 bases lining up with TRBD2. CDR3 size: 16 residues. Germline V gene data show CDR1 as SGHAT and CDR2 as FQNNGV. Trimming cost V 6 bases and J 0 bases; bases outside gene matches: 6. CDR3 coding DNA: TGTGCCAGCAGGAAGGCGGGGGGGATAGCCAAAAACATTCAGTACTTC. The encoded protein is CASRKAGGIAKNIQYF.

The chain is built from TRBV11-1 and TRBJ2-6; tentatively, D is TRBD1 or TRBD2 (5 bases each). Trimming left V 2 bases short and J 3 bases short, with 17 bases between. CDR1 SGHAT and CDR2 FQDESV come from the germline V gene (reference sequence). CDR3 length equals 18 residues. The CDR3 DNA reads as TGTGCCAGCAGCTTAATTCGTGTACGGGGCGGTGGGGCCAACGTCCTGACTTTC. Protein: CASSLIRVRGGGANVLTF.